This entry lists 3 T cell receptor beta chains sequenced from one sample in a study of T cells in Graves' hyperthyroidism and ophthalmopathy. Amplified regions were TCR beta CDR3 sequences from RNA transcripts. A set of HTBI primers served as the primers for a first-round RT-PCR of the TCR CDR3. MiXCR, applied by TCRdb to the multiplex PCR reads, yields one record per CDR3 protein. Seen here are 550,000 to 800,000 distinct CDR3 sequences, about 17% observed once, and the top ten hold approximately 8.4%. The sequenced sample was blood. These receptors all come from a man aged 18 to 29 with Graves' hyperthyroidism.

The table lists this clonotype with many counts. The rearrangement joins TRBV27 to TRBJ1-2; no definite D call. This CDR3 spans 13 amino acids. Looked up from germline, CDR1 is MNHEY and CDR2 is SMNVEV (reference sequence). The ends were cut back, 3 bases at V and 7 bases at J, with 12 bases in the middle. CDR3 in DNA: TGTGCCAGCAGTTTCGCCGCCCTCGGTGGCTACACCTTC. Encoded protein: CASSFAALGGYTF.

This chain joins TRBV20-1 and TRBJ2-3, with 13 bases matching TRBD2. This CDR3 has 15 amino acids. Looked up from germline, CDR1 is DFQATT and CDR2 is SNEGSKA (reference sequence). V trimming: 8 bases; J trimming: 4 bases; junction bases outside the gene matches: 9. The chain's CDR3 is CSPRTSGRGPDTQYF. For the CDR3, the DNA is TGCAGTCCAAGAACTAGCGGGAGGGGTCCAGATACGCAGTATTTT.

This clonotype has ten or more counts. The CDR3 nucleotides are TGTGCCAGCAGCCTGAGTGATACGGATGAGCAGTTCTTC. Translation gives CASSLSDTDEQFF. This chain links TRBV7-3 with TRBJ2-1, with D unresolved. CDR1 and CDR2 (germline): SGHTA, FQGTGA. This CDR3 comprises 13 residues. The V end lost 5 bases, the J end lost 8 bases, and 13 bases lay between the germline ends. The full variable domain, with the rest looked up from reference TRBV7-3 and TRBJ2-1, is GAGVSQTPSNKVTEKGKYVELRCDPISGHTALYWYRQSLGQGPEFLIYFQGTGAADDSGLPNDRFFAVRPEGSVSTLKIQRTERGDSAVYLCASSLSDTDEQFFGPGTRLTVL.